This T cell receptor beta chain stems from a study of T-cell reconstitution after alpha-beta-depleted transplantation in children (dated by TCRdb to the mid-2010s). With respect to the entire study: Using TCR repertoire profiling, the study followed T-cell immune reconstitution in a quantitative way in children after TCRalphabeta/CD19-depleted allogeneic hematopoietic cell transplantation. Results and caveats for the whole study, not just this receptor: Hyperexpanded clone frequencies declined over subsequent months; after one year, T-cell counts and TCRbeta diversity were mostly attributed to newly produced T cells. In some patients, the high TCRbeta diversity seen at day 60 was put down to recipient T cells and intrathymic progenitors that had survived conditioning. About two months after transplant, the apparently early recovery of alphabetaT-cell counts reportedly depended on just several hundred clones that had expanded rapidly and came from non-depleted graft cells.

The intended sense of this specimen's treatment or condition label: allogeneic hematopoietic cell transplantation with graft depleted of TCRalphabeta T cells and CD19 B cells. The children who served as transplant recipients had been given grafts of TCRalphabeta/CD19-depleted allogeneic hematopoietic cells. The library was generated by PCR. Instrument used: Illumina HiSeq 2500. TCR library preparation used molecular barcoding, with unique molecular identifiers applied to normalize quantification of the TCRbeta repertoire. The public sequencing data were trimmed at Q25 with fastp and processed into clonotypes with MiXCR by TCRdb, which kept only in-frame beta chains. Each record represents a unique CDR3 protein, reported with the most common genes and DNA among its rows. The sample data list approximately 300,000 distinct CDR3 sequences, and 10% of these were observed just once. The ten largest clones add up to approximately 7.6% of the sample.

About this clonotype: Its antigen is still unknown. A read error may explain this, as a much larger clone is one base away.

CDR3 length: 15 amino acids, cysteine to phenylalanine. Only CDR3 DNA remains: 45 bases, in frame from the first base. The germline V gene provides CDR1 SNHLY and CDR2 FYNNEI. V is clipped by 8 bases and J by 0 bases, and the sequence between their germline boundaries is 14 bases long. The rearrangement joined TRBV2 to TRBJ2-1; a tentative D call is TRBD2 (7 bases match). The specimen comprised PBMCs, sampled before TCRalphabeta/CD19-depleted stem cell transplant. The receptor's source is a boy in the first two years of life with acute myeloid leukemia, due to receive a stem cell transplant. The CDR3 has the sequence CASCLGGHSYNEQFF. The nucleotide sequence is given as TGTGCCAGCTGTTTGGGGGGGCACTCCTACAATGAGCAGTTCTTC. Supplemented by the reference TRBV2 and TRBJ2-1 proteins around the CDR3, the complete variable domain is EPEVTQTPSHQVTQMGQEVILRCVPISNHLYFYWYRQILGQKVEFLVSFYNNEISEKSEIFDDQFSVERPDGSNFTLKIRSTKLEDSAMYFCASCLGGHSYNEQFFGPGTRLTVL.